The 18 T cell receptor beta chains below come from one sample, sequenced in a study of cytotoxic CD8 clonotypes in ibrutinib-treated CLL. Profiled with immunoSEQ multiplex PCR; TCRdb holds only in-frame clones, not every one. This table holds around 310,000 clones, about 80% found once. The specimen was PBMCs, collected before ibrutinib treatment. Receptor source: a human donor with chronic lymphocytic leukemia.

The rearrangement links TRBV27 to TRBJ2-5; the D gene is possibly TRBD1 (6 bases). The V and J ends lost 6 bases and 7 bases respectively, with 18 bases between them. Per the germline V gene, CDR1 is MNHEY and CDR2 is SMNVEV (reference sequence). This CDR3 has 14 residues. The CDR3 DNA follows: TGTGCCAGCAGCTGGGGGCCGTCCCGTGGGACCCAGTACTTC. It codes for CASSWGPSRGTQYF.

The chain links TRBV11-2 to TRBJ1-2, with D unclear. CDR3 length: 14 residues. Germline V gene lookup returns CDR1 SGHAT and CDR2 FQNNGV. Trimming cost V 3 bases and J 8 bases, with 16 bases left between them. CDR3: CASSLIREGAGYTF. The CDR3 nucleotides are TGTGCCAGCAGCTTGATTCGGGAGGGTGCAGGCTACACCTTC.

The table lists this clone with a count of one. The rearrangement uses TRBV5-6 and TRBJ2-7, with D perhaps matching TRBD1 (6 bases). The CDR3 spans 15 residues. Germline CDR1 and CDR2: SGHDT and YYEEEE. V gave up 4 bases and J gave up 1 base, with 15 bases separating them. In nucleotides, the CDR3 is TGTGCCAGCAGCGTCGGAATACAGGGATCCTACGAGCAGTACTTC. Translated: CASSVGIQGSYEQYF.

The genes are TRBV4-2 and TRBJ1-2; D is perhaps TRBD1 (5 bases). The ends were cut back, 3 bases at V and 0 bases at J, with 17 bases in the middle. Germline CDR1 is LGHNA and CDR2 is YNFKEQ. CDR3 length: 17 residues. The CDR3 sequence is CASSQGTGRTANYGYTF. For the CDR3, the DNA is TGTGCCAGCAGCCAGGGGACCGGACGGACTGCTAACTATGGCTACACCTTC.

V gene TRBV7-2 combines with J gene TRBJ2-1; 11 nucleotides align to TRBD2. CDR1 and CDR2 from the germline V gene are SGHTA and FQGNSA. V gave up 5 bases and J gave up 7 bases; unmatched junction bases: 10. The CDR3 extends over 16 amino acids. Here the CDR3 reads CASSGGGSGRANEQFF. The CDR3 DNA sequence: TGTGCCAGCAGCGGTGGCGGTAGCGGGAGGGCAAATGAGCAGTTCTTC.

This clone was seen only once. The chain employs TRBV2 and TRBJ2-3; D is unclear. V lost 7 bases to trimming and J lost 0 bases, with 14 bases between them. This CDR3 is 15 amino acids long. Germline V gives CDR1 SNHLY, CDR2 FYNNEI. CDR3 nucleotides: TGTGCCAGCACATTCTCTCAGATGAGCACAGATACGCAGTATTTT. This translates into CASTFSQMSTDTQYF. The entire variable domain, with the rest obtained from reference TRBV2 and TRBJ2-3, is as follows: EPEVTQTPSHQVTQMGQEVILRCVPISNHLYFYWYRQILGQKVEFLVSFYNNEISEKSEIFDDQFSVERPDGSNFTLKIRSTKLEDSAMYFCASTFSQMSTDTQYFGPGTRLTVL.

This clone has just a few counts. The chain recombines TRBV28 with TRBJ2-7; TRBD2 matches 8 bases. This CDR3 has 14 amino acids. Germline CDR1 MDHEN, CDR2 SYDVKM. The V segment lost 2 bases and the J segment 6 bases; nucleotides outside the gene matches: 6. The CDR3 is CASSLPAGGREQYF. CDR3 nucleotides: TGTGCCAGCAGTTTACCCGCGGGAGGTCGCGAGCAGTACTTC.

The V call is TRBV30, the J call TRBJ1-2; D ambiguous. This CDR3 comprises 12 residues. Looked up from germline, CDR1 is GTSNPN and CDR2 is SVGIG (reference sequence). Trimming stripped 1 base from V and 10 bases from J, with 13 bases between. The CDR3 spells CAWSGVRTYYTF. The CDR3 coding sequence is TGTGCCTGGAGTGGGGTCAGAACATACTACACCTTC.

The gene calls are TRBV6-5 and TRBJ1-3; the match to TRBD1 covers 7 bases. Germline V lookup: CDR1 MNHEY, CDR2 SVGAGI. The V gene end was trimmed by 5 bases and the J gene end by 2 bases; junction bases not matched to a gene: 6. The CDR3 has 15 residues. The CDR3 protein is CASSRGQLTGNTIYF. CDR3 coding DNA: TGTGCCAGCAGTAGGGGACAGCTGACTGGAAACACCATATATTTT.

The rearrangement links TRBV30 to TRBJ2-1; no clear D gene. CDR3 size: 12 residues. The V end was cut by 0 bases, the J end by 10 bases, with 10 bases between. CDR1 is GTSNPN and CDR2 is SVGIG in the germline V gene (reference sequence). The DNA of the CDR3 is TGTGCCTGGAGTGTACTCGGAGAGGAGCAGTTCTTC. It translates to CAWSVLGEEQFF. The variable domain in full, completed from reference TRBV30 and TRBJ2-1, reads SQTIHQWPATLVQPVGSPLSLECTVEGTSNPNLYWYRQAAGRGLQLLFYSVGIGQISSEVPQNLSASRPQDRQFILSSKKLLLSDSGFYLCAWSVLGEEQFFGPGTRLTVL.

CDR3 nucleotides: TGCGCCAGCAGCCAAGTAGGTGGGAGGGCCTTCGGCGAGCAGTACTTC. It encodes CASSQVGGRAFGEQYF. The V gene is TRBV4-1, the J gene TRBJ2-7; 7 positions match TRBD2. J lost 6 bases, V lost 1 base, and 12 bases had no gene match. This CDR3 has 16 amino acids. Germline loops: CDR1 MGHRA, CDR2 YSYEKL.

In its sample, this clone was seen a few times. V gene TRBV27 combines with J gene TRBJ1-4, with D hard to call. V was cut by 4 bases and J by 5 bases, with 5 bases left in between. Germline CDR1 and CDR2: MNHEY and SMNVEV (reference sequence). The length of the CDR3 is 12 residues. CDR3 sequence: CASSSRNEKLFF. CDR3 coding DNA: TGTGCCAGCAGTTCCCGAAATGAAAAACTGTTTTTT.

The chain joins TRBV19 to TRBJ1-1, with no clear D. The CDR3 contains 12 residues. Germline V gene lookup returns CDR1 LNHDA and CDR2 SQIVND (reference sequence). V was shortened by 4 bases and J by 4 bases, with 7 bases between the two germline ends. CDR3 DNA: TGTGCCAGTAGTACCCGGAGCACTGAAGCTTTCTTT. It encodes CASSTRSTEAFF. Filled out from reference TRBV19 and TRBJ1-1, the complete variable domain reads DGGITQSPKYLFRKEGQNVTLSCEQNLNHDAMYWYRQDPGQGLRLIYYSQIVNDFQKGDIAEGYSVSREKKESFPLTVTSAQKNPTAFYLCASSTRSTEAFFGQGTRLTVV.

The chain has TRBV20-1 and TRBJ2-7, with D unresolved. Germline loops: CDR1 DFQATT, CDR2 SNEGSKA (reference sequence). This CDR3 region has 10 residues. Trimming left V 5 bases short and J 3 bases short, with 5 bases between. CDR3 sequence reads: CSASRYEQYF. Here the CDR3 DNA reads TGCAGTGCTTCCCGCTACGAGCAGTACTTC.

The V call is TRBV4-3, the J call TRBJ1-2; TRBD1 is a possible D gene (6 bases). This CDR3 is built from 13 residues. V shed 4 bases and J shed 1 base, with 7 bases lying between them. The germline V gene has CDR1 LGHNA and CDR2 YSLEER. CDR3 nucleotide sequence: TGCGCCAGCAGCCGGACAGATAACTATGGCTACACCTTC. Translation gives CASSRTDNYGYTF.

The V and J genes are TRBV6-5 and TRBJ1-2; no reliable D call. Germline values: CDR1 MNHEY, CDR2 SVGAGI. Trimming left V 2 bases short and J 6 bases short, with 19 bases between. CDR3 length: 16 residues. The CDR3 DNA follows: TGTGCCAGCAGTTACACTTCGCAAACAATGCTGAATGGCTACACCTTC. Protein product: CASSYTSQTMLNGYTF.

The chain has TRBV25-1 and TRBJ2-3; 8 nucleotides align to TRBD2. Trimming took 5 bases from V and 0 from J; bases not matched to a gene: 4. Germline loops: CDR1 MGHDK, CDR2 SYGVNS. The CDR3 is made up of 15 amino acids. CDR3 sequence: CASSNREGSTDTQYF. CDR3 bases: TGTGCCAGCAGTAACCGGGAGGGAAGCACAGATACGCAGTATTTT.

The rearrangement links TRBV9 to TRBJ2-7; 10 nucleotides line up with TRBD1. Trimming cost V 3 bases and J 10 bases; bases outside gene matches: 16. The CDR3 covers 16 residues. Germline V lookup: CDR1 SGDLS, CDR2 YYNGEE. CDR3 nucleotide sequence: TGTGCCAGCAGCGGTACCCCCGTGACAGGGGGCGCAGTCCAGTACTTC. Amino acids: CASSGTPVTGGAVQYF.